This passage covers 2 T cell receptor beta chains from one sample sequenced in a study of tumor-infiltrating lymphocytes in primary liver carcinoma. TCR beta cDNA was reverse-transcribed from 400 to 500 ng of total RNA. The reaction used a constant-region primer and ProtoScript II reverse transcriptase. Three nested multiplex PCR rounds, a slightly modified ARM-PCR, produced the libraries for TCR beta. The first two PCR rounds used TRBV1-TRBV30 primers with a Cbeta primer, approximately 9 cycles each. TCRdb recomputed calls from the multiplex PCR reads with MiXCR, one row per CDR3 protein. The sample has tens of thousands of distinct CDR3 sequences, more than 60% seen once. RNA and DNA were co-extracted from about 19-30 mg of unsorted bulk tissue. The sample consisted of tumor-adjacent normal liver tissue. The receptors come from a woman aged 30 to 39 with primary liver carcinoma and hepatitis B virus infection.

This clonotype came up many times. This rearrangement joins TRBV6-4 to TRBJ2-2; 11 bases match TRBD1. Germline CDR1 is MRHNA and CDR2 is SNTAGT. This CDR3 is built from 16 residues. J lost 7 bases, V lost 2 bases, and 6 bases had no gene match. The CDR3: CASSDRPGQGDGELFF. The CDR3 coding sequence is TGTGCCAGCAGTGACCGGCCGGGACAGGGGGACGGGGAGCTGTTTTTT.

With regard to this clonotype: One junction end does not reproduce the germline sequence, and a read error may be involved. The rearrangement links TRBV6-5 to TRBJ1-5, with D unclear. Germline V lookup: CDR1 MNHEY, CDR2 SVGAGI. This CDR3 is built from 14 residues. Written as DNA, the CDR3 is TGTGCCAGTAGAGGTAGTCTTAGCAGTCAGCCCCAGCATTTT. It is translated as CASRGSLSSQPQHF.